These T cell receptor beta chains were read from a single sample in a study of T cells in Graves' hyperthyroidism and ophthalmopathy. TCRdb re-analysed the multiplex PCR reads in MiXCR, keeping a single row per CDR3 protein. The table includes hundreds of thousands of distinct CDR3 sequences, over 35% detected once. Sequencing was performed on blood. These receptors were taken from a man aged 18 to 29 with Graves' hyperthyroidism. CDR3s include the opening cysteine and the closing phenylalanine or tryptophan. The D gene is left open where the match is weak. Not all rows give a size; the values are once, few, many and, for expanded clones, a class.

D gene: .; V gene: TRBV7-6; J gene: TRBJ1-5; clone size: many; CDR3 DNA: TGTGCCAGCAGCCTAGCAGCCAATCAGCCCCAGCATTTT; CDR3 protein: CASSLAANQPQHF
D gene: .; V gene: TRBV6-5; J gene: TRBJ1-6; clone size: few; CDR3 DNA: TGTGCCAGCAGTTACTCTCCAGGTCTTTATAATTCACCCCTCCACTTT; CDR3 protein: CASSYSPGLYNSPLHF
D gene: TRBD1; V gene: TRBV7-8; J gene: TRBJ2-7; clone size: .; CDR3 DNA: TGTGCCAGCAGCACCCACAGGGGGCAGGGGAGGGAGCAGTACTTC; CDR3 protein: CASSTHRGQGREQYF
D gene: .; V gene: TRBV25-1; J gene: TRBJ1-2; clone size: .; CDR3 DNA: TGTGCCAGCAGGAATACAGGGATAGGCAACCCTGGCTACACCTTC; CDR3 protein: CASRNTGIGNPGYTF
D gene: TRBD1; V gene: TRBV5-6; J gene: TRBJ2-7; clone size: .; CDR3 DNA: TGTGCCAGCAGCGAGGGACAGGGTATTTCCTACGAGCAGTACTTC; CDR3 protein: CASSEGQGISYEQYF
D gene: .; V gene: TRBV5-4; J gene: TRBJ1-5; clone size: .; CDR3 DNA: TGTGCCGGCAGCCAGAAGGGCAAAGACCAGCCCCAGCATTTT; CDR3 protein: CAGSQKGKDQPQHF
D gene: TRBD1; V gene: TRBV7-9; J gene: TRBJ1-1; clone size: many; CDR3 DNA: TGTGCCAGCAGTACCGGGACAGGGTATCGGAACACTGAAGCTTTCTTT; CDR3 protein: CASSTGTGYRNTEAFF
D gene: .; V gene: TRBV5-1; J gene: TRBJ2-5; clone size: .; CDR3 DNA: TGCGCCAGCAGCTTGGAGGGGGGCGCGGAGACCCAGTACTTC; CDR3 protein: CASSLEGGAETQYF
D gene: .; V gene: TRBV4-3; J gene: TRBJ1-6; clone size: .; CDR3 DNA: TGCGCCAGCAGCCAGTGGGCAGTCTCCAATTCACCCCTCCACTTT; CDR3 protein: CASSQWAVSNSPLHF
D gene: .; V gene: TRBV20-1; J gene: TRBJ2-2; clone size: many; CDR3 DNA: TGCAGTGCTAGATTGAGGAACACCGGGGAGCTGTTTTTT; CDR3 protein: CSARLRNTGELFF
D gene: .; V gene: TRBV24-1; J gene: TRBJ1-5; clone size: .; CDR3 DNA: TGTGCCACCAGTACAGATAGCAATCAGCCCCAGCATTTT; CDR3 protein: CATSTDSNQPQHF
D gene: TRBD1; V gene: TRBV19; J gene: TRBJ1-5; clone size: many; CDR3 DNA: TGTGCCAGTAGTGTTCCGACAGGGCGAAATCAGCCCCAGCATTTT; CDR3 protein: CASSVPTGRNQPQHF
D gene: .; V gene: TRBV25-1; J gene: TRBJ1-2; clone size: .; CDR3 DNA: TGTGCCAGCAGTGGGGGCGCCTTGAATGGCTACACCTTC; CDR3 protein: CASSGGALNGYTF
D gene: .; V gene: TRBV7-6; J gene: TRBJ2-5; clone size: .; CDR3 DNA: TGTGCCAGCAGCTTTTGGACGGGACTTCGGACCCAGTACTTC; CDR3 protein: CASSFWTGLRTQYF
D gene: .; V gene: TRBV7-2; J gene: TRBJ1-6; clone size: .; CDR3 DNA: TGTGCTCCTCTGGGCAGCGGCAATTCACCCCTCCACTTT; CDR3 protein: CAPLGSGNSPLHF
D gene: .; V gene: TRBV25-1; J gene: TRBJ1-4; clone size: .; CDR3 DNA: TGTACCAGCAGTGCTAGGAGGCCAACTAATGAAAAACTGTTTTTT; CDR3 protein: CTSSARRPTNEKLFF
D gene: TRBD1; V gene: TRBV6-2/TRBV6-3; J gene: TRBJ1-5; clone size: .; CDR3 DNA: TGTGCCAGCAGTCCCCTCGACAGGGGCCTTGATCAGCCCCAGCATTTT; CDR3 protein: CASSPLDRGLDQPQHF
D gene: .; V gene: TRBV20-1; J gene: TRBJ2-7; clone size: many; CDR3 DNA: TGCAGTGCTAGAGAGCAGTCCTACGAGCAGTACTTC; CDR3 protein: CSAREQSYEQYF
D gene: .; V gene: TRBV2; J gene: TRBJ2-5; clone size: few; CDR3 DNA: TGTGCCAGCAGCAGGGAACACCAAGAGACCCAGTACTTC; CDR3 protein: CASSREHQETQYF
D gene: .; V gene: TRBV4-2; J gene: TRBJ2-7; clone size: .; CDR3 DNA: TGTGCCAGCAGCCAAGATCGGGGTACCGAGCAGTACTTC; CDR3 protein: CASSQDRGTEQYF
D gene: .; V gene: TRBV2; J gene: TRBJ1-2; clone size: .; CDR3 DNA: TGTGCCAGCAGTTTAAGAGATTACCACCACTATGGCTACACCTTC; CDR3 protein: CASSLRDYHHYGYTF
D gene: .; V gene: TRBV6-1; J gene: TRBJ1-2; clone size: .; CDR3 DNA: TGTGCCAGCAGTTCGGTGAGCTATGGCTACACCTTC; CDR3 protein: CASSSVSYGYTF
D gene: .; V gene: TRBV2; J gene: TRBJ2-7; clone size: many; CDR3 DNA: TGTGCCAGCAGTGAAGGATTCGAGGACACGCCATCCTACGAGCAGTACTTC; CDR3 protein: CASSEGFEDTPSYEQYF
D gene: TRBD2; V gene: TRBV7-9; J gene: TRBJ2-7; clone size: .; CDR3 DNA: TGTGCCAGCAGCTTACCCCGAAGCGGGAAAGACACCGGGGACGAGCAGTACTTC; CDR3 protein: CASSLPRSGKDTGDEQYF
D gene: .; V gene: TRBV2; J gene: TRBJ2-5; clone size: .; CDR3 DNA: TGTGCCACCCTGGGAAGTGTCCGAGGAATTCAAGAGACCCAGTACTTC; CDR3 protein: CATLGSVRGIQETQYF
D gene: .; V gene: TRBV4-3; J gene: TRBJ2-2; clone size: .; CDR3 DNA: TGCGCCAGCAGCCAAGATGACACTTACACCGGGGAGCTGTTTTTT; CDR3 protein: CASSQDDTYTGELFF
D gene: .; V gene: TRBV5-1; J gene: TRBJ2-7; clone size: .; CDR3 DNA: TGCGCCAGCAGCCCTGAGGGGGGGTATGGCTACGAGCAGTACTTC; CDR3 protein: CASSPEGGYGYEQYF
D gene: TRBD1; V gene: TRBV4-1; J gene: TRBJ2-7; clone size: .; CDR3 DNA: TGCGCCAGCAGCCACACCAGCGGGCAGGGGGCCCACGAGCAGTACTTC; CDR3 protein: CASSHTSGQGAHEQYF